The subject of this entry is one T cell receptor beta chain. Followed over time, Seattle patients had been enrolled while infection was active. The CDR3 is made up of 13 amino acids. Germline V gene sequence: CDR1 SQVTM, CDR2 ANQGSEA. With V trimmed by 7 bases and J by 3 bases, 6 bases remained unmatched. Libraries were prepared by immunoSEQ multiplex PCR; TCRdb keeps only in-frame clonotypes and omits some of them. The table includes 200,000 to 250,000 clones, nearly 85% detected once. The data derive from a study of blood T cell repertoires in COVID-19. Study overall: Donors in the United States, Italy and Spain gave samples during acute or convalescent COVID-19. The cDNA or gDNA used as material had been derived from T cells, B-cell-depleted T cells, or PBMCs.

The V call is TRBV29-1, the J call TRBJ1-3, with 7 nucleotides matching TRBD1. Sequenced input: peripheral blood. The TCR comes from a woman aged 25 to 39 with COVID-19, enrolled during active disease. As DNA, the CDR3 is TGCAGCGCCGAAAGGGACAGTGGAAACACCATATATTTT. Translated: CSAERDSGNTIYF. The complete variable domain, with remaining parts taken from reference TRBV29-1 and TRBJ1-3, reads SAVISQKPSRDICQRGTSLTIQCQVDSQVTMMFWYRQQPGQSLTLIATANQGSEATYESGFVIDKFPISRPNLTFSTLTVSNMSPEDSSIYLCSAERDSGNTIYFGEGSWLTVV.